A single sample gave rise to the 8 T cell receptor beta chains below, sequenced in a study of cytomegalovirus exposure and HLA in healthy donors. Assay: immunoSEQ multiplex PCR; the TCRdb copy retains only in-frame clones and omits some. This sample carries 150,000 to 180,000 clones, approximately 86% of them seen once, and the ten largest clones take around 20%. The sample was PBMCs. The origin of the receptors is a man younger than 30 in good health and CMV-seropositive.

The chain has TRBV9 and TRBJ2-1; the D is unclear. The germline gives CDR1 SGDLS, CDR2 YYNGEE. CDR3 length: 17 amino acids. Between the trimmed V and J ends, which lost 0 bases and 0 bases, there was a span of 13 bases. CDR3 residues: CASSVAASPSSYNEQFF. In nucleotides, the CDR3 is TGTGCCAGCAGCGTAGCTGCTAGTCCTAGCTCCTACAATGAGCAGTTCTTC. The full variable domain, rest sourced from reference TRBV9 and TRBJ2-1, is DSGVTQTPKHLITATGQRVTLRCSPRSGDLSVYWYQQSLDQGLQFLIQYYNGEERAKGNILERFSAQQFPDLHSELNLSSLELGDSALYFCASSVAASPSSYNEQFFGPGTRLTVL.

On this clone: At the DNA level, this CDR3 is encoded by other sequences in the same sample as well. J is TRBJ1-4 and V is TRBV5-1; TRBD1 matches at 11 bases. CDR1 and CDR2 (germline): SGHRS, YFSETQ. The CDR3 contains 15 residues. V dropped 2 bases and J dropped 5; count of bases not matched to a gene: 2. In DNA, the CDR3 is TGCGCCAGCAGCTTAGGGACAGGGGGAAATGAAAAACTGTTTTTT. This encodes CASSLGTGGNEKLFF.

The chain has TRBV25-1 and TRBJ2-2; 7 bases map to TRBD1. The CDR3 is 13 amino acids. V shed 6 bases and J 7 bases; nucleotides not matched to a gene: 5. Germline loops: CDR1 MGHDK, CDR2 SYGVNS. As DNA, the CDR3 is TGTGCCAGCAGCCCCGACAGGGACGGGGAGCTGTTTTTT. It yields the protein CASSPDRDGELFF.

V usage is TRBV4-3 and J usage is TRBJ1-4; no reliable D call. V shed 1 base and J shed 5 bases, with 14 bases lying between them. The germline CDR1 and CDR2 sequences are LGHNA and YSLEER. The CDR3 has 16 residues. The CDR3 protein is CASSQAGRAGNEKLFF. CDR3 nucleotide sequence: TGCGCCAGCAGCCAAGCGGGGAGGGCCGGGAATGAAAAACTGTTTTTT.

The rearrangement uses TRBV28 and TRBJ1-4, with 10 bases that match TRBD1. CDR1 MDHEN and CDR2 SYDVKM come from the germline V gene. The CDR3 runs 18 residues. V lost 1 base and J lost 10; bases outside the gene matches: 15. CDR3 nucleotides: TGTGCCAGCAGTTTATTGGGACAGGGGTTTTTTCACCGCGGAAAACTGTTTTTT. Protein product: CASSLLGQGFFHRGKLFF. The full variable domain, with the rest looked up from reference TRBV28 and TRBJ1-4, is DVKVTQSSRYLVKRTGEKVFLECVQDMDHENMFWYRQDPGLGLRLIYFSYDVKMKEKGDIPEGYSVSREKKERFSLILESASTNQTSMYLCASSLLGQGFFHRGKLFFGSGTQLSVL.

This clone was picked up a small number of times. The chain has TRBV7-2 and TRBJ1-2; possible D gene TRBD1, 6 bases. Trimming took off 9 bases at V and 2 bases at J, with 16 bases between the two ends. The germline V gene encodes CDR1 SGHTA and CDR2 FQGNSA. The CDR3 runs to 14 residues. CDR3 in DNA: TGTGCCAGTCCCTTGGGGGGGGCCAACTATGGCTACACCTTC. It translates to CASPLGGANYGYTF.

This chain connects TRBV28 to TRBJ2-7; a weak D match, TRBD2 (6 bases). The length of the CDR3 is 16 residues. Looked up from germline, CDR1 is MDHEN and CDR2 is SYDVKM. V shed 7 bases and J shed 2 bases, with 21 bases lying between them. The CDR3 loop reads CASIAEAANSAYEQYF. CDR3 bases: TGTGCCAGCATAGCGGAAGCGGCCAATTCAGCCTACGAGCAGTACTTC.

The CDR3 reads CASSQDAGGRTDTQYF. The CDR3 region has the DNA TGCGCCAGCAGCCAGGACGCGGGGGGGAGAACAGATACGCAGTATTTT. The V call is TRBV4-3, the J call TRBJ2-3, with TRBD2 matching 9 bases. J lost 3 bases, V lost 3 bases, and 7 bases had no gene match. CDR3 length: 16 residues. Germline loops: CDR1 LGHNA, CDR2 YSLEER.